Detailed here is one T cell receptor beta chain. Its antigen is currently unknown. Deletions cut 4 bases from V and 1 base from J, with 17 bases between. This CDR3 contains 16 residues. Germline V gives CDR1 LGHNA, CDR2 YNFKEQ. TCRdb keeps only in-frame clones here, not all; method: immunoSEQ multiplex PCR. The sample carries about 20,000 clones, 80% to 90% recorded once. The sample originates from a study of OX40 agonist ivuxolimab in advanced cancers. Study-wide context: Patients undergoing dose escalation presented with hepatocellular carcinoma, melanoma, renal cell or head and neck cancer. The group had a mean age of around 64 years, ranged from about 23 to 85, and was 80% to 85% male. Points from the study as a whole: Partial responders dosed at 0.1-3.0 mg/kg displayed clonal expansion ranking among the lowest.

The specimen was CD4+ or CD8+ T cells sorted from blood, collected in a trial of the OX40 agonist ivuxolimab. The sequence was obtained from an adult with an advanced solid tumor such as melanoma, head and neck, liver or kidney cancer. The chain combines TRBV4-2 with TRBJ2-7; no reliable D call. The DNA for the CDR3 is TGTGCCAGCAGCCGTGAGGTAGTCGGAACTTCCTACGAGCAGTACTTC. Amino acid sequence: CASSREVVGTSYEQYF.